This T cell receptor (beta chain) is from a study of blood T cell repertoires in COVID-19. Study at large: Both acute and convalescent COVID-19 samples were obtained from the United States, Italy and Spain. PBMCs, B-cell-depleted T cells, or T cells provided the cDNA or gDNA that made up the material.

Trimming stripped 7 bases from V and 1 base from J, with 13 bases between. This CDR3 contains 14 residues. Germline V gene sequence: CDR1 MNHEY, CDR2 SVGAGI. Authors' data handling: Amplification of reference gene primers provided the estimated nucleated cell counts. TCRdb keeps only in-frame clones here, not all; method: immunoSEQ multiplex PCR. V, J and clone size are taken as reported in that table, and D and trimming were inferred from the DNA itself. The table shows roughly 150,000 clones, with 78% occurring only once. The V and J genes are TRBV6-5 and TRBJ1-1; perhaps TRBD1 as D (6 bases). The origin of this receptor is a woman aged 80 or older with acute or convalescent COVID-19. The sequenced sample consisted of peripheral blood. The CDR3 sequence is CASITTGKNTEAFF. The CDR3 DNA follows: TGTGCCAGCATTACCACAGGGAAGAACACTGAAGCTTTCTTT.